These 20 T cell receptor beta chains were sequenced from one sample in a study of cytomegalovirus exposure and HLA in healthy donors. PCR employed 60 Vbeta and 13 Jbeta primers. Generated by immunoSEQ multiplex PCR, the TCRdb table keeps only in-frame clones and is missing some. The profile shows approximately 110,000 clones, more than 80% of them singletons. The sample taken for sequencing was PBMCs. The receptor source for this set is a young man in good health and CMV-seronegative.

Note on this clone: Other nucleotide sequences from this sample produce the same CDR3. J is TRBJ1-1 and V is TRBV9; TRBD1 agrees at 7 bases. CDR3 size: 17 residues. V shed 8 bases, J shed 1 base, and the junction held 17 bases outside the gene matches. CDR1 and CDR2 from the germline V gene are SGDLS and YYNGEE. CDR3 DNA sequence: TGTGCCAGGACCCCATTCCCACCGGGACAGCCGAACACTGAAGCTTTCTTT. Residues: CARTPFPPGQPNTEAFF. Supplemented by reference TRBV9 and TRBJ1-1, the full variable domain reads DSGVTQTPKHLITATGQRVTLRCSPRSGDLSVYWYQQSLDQGLQFLIQYYNGEERAKGNILERFSAQQFPDLHSELNLSSLELGDSALYFCARTPFPPGQPNTEAFFGQGTRLTVV.

V gene TRBV23-1 combines with J gene TRBJ1-5; 9 bases align to TRBD1. TRBV23-1 is classed as an ORF, of uncertain function. The CDR3 has 18 residues. Losses at the gene ends were 2 bases for V and 6 bases for J; bases not matched to a gene: 14. CDR3 sequence: CASSQRRTGAKSRQPQHF. Written as DNA, the CDR3 is TGCGCCAGCAGTCAACGAAGGACAGGGGCGAAGAGCCGTCAGCCCCAGCATTTT.

In regard to this clone: Other DNA sequences in the sample encode the same CDR3. This chain connects TRBV27 to TRBJ2-1; D is perhaps TRBD1 (6 bases). The V gene lost 5 bases and the J gene lost 5 bases, with 7 bases spanning the gap. The CDR3 extends over 12 amino acids. From germline, CDR1 is MNHEY and CDR2 SMNVEV (reference sequence). The CDR3 loop is CASSGTNNEQFF. The CDR3 DNA reads TGTGCCAGCAGTGGGACAAACAATGAGCAGTTCTTC.

About this clone itself: At one of its ends the junction is not consistent with the germline gene, which may arise from a read error. The rearrangement links TRBV30 to TRBJ1-2; D not resolved. The length of the CDR3 is 12 residues. CDR1 is GTSNPN, CDR2 SVGIG, per germline (reference sequence). Written as DNA, the CDR3 is TGTGCCTGGGGTGTGACCCCGCGGGGCTACACCTTC. Protein: CAWGVTPRGYTF.

The chain recombines TRBV7-8 with TRBJ2-3; D remains ambiguous. The CDR3 runs 16 residues. V lost 0 bases and J 0 bases, leaving 10 bases between the germline ends. The germline CDR1 and CDR2 sequences are SGHVS and FQNEAQ. The CDR3, as DNA: TGTGCCAGCAGCTTAGCGGGCCTCTCTAGCACAGATACGCAGTATTTT. Residues: CASSLAGLSSTDTQYF.

CDR3 sequence (DNA): TGTGCCAGCAGTTTAGACAGGGCCCACGAGCAGTACTTC. Its translation is CASSLDRAHEQYF. V usage is TRBV27 and J usage is TRBJ2-7; 7 nucleotides match TRBD1. Germline V gene data show CDR1 as MNHEY and CDR2 as SMNVEV (reference sequence). There are 13 residues in the CDR3. J was trimmed by 5 bases and V by 2 bases; bases with no gene match: 3.

This clone has just a few counts. The CDR3 is CASSADSYNEQFF. The CDR3 DNA sequence: TGTGCCAGCAGCGCAGACTCCTACAATGAGCAGTTCTTC. The chain joins TRBV9 to TRBJ2-1; D is ambiguous. The germline gives CDR1 SGDLS, CDR2 YYNGEE. CDR3 size: 13 residues. V dropped 3 bases and J dropped 0 bases, with 4 bases sitting between them.

The chain recombines TRBV4-1 with TRBJ2-3; 11 positions agree with TRBD2. V trimming: 2 bases; J trimming: 2 bases; junction bases outside the gene matches: 6. The V gene's germline CDR1 is MGHRA and CDR2 YSYEKL. The CDR3 totals 17 residues. The CDR3 DNA reads TGCGCCAGCAGCCAACTCGGGACTAGCGGTCCCACAGATACGCAGTATTTT. As protein: CASSQLGTSGPTDTQYF.

This clone was seen just once. This chain links TRBV2 with TRBJ1-2, with 9 bases aligning to TRBD1. CDR1 SNHLY and CDR2 FYNNEI come from the germline V gene. This CDR3 spans 13 amino acids. J lost 1 base, V lost 8 bases, and 2 bases had no gene match. The CDR3 here is CASWDRDNYGYTF. For the CDR3, the DNA is TGTGCCAGCTGGGACAGGGATAACTATGGCTACACCTTC.

This chain connects TRBV10-2 to TRBJ2-7, with TRBD2 identical over 7 bases. This CDR3 has 17 residues. Trimming at V came to 6 bases and at J to 1 base, leaving 15 bases not matched to a gene. Per the germline V gene, CDR1 is WSHSY and CDR2 is SAAADI. CDR3 nucleotide sequence: TGCGCCAGCAGGACGTCTAGCGGCTTTCCCCGATCCTACGAGCAGTACTTC. Its protein product is CASRTSSGFPRSYEQYF.

This chain joins TRBV5-1 and TRBJ1-2; 8 nucleotides line up with TRBD1. Unmatched junction bases numbered 9, after V lost 3 bases and J lost 8 bases. The CDR3 contains 14 residues. Per germline, CDR1 SGHRS and CDR2 YFSETQ. The CDR3 spells CASSSGAGGGGYTF. CDR3 nucleotides: TGCGCCAGCAGCTCGGGAGCAGGGGGCGGCGGCTACACCTTC. The variable domain in full, completed from reference TRBV5-1 and TRBJ1-2, reads KAGVTQTPRYLIKTRGQQVTLSCSPISGHRSVSWYQQTPGQGLQFLFEYFSETQRNKGNFPGRFSGRQFSNSRSEMNVSTLELGDSALYLCASSSGAGGGGYTFGSGTRLTVV.

This chain joins TRBV18 and TRBJ2-7; tentative D call: TRBD2 (5 bases). The V and J ends lost 1 base and 3 bases respectively, with 10 bases between them. From germline, CDR1 is KGHSH and CDR2 LQKENI. This CDR3 is 14 amino acids long. CDR3 DNA sequence: TGTGCCAGCTCACCACGGGGAGTGATCTACGAGCAGTACTTC. It translates to CASSPRGVIYEQYF.

V gene TRBV5-1 combines with J gene TRBJ2-3, with 10 bases lining up with TRBD1. Unmatched junction bases numbered 1, after V lost 0 bases and J lost 0 bases. Germline V gene lookup returns CDR1 SGHRS and CDR2 YFSETQ. The CDR3 extends over 16 amino acids. CDR3 DNA: TGCGCCAGCAGCTTGGGACAGGGGGCGAGCACAGATACGCAGTATTTT. Translated, it gives CASSLGQGASTDTQYF.

This rearrangement joins TRBV7-9 to TRBJ2-7; tentative D call: TRBD1 (6 bases). There are 14 residues in the CDR3. CDR1 is SEHNR, CDR2 FQNEAQ, per germline (reference sequence). V lost 4 bases, J lost 2 bases, and 12 bases lay in between. CDR3 sequence: CASSSQGDPYEQYF. CDR3 nucleotide sequence: TGTGCCAGCAGCTCACAGGGAGATCCCTACGAGCAGTACTTC. The full variable domain, in which reference TRBV7-9 and TRBJ2-7 provide the parts outside the CDR3, is DTGVSQNPRHKITKRGQNVTFRCDPISEHNRLYWYRQTLGQGPEFLTYFQNEAQLEKSRLLSDRFSAERPKGSFSTLEIQRTEQGDSAMYLCASSSQGDPYEQYFGPGTRLTVT.

V gene TRBV7-9 combines with J gene TRBJ1-2; 8 nucleotides line up with TRBD1. This CDR3 is built from 13 residues. The germline CDR1 and CDR2 sequences are SEHNR and FQNEAQ (reference sequence). J was trimmed by 7 bases and V by 5 bases; bases with no gene match: 6. CDR3 bases: TGTGCCAGCAGCCTGACAGGGGCGGGTGGCTACACCTTC. This encodes CASSLTGAGGYTF.

V gene TRBV27 combines with J gene TRBJ2-5; D ambiguous. Trimming took off 6 bases at V and 2 bases at J, with 4 bases between the two ends. Germline CDR1 is MNHEY and CDR2 is SMNVEV (reference sequence). The CDR3 is 11 residues long. Here the CDR3 reads CASRIQETQYF. The CDR3 region has the DNA TGTGCCAGCAGAATACAAGAGACCCAGTACTTC.

This rearrangement joins TRBV27 to TRBJ2-3; 9 bases fit TRBD2. The V and J ends lost 7 bases and 5 bases, in that order; junction bases with no gene match: 10. Germline V CDR1 and CDR2: MNHEY, SMNVEV (reference sequence). CDR3 length: 15 residues. The CDR3 DNA sequence: TGTGCCAGCAAATTAGGGGCGGGAGGGGGAGATACGCAGTATTTT. Translation gives CASKLGAGGGDTQYF.

The chain employs TRBV7-2 and TRBJ2-7; D is possibly TRBD2 (6 bases). The CDR3 covers 14 residues. V lost 5 bases, J lost 6 bases, and 17 bases lay in between. Germline V CDR1 and CDR2: SGHTA, FQGNSA. Here the CDR3 DNA reads TGTGCCAGCAGCCCCCGTGGACTAAACCCCGAGCAGTACTTC. It translates to CASSPRGLNPEQYF.

V gene TRBV9 combines with J gene TRBJ2-1; D is unresolved. V was cut by 0 bases and J by 9 bases, with 13 bases left in between. The germline CDR1 and CDR2 sequences are SGDLS and YYNGEE. The CDR3 is 14 residues long. The CDR3 DNA reads as TGTGCCAGCAGCGTAGCTGCCGAAGCCCTTGAGCAGTTCTTC. Protein sequence: CASSVAAEALEQFF.

J is TRBJ2-2 and V is TRBV2, with 16 bases that match TRBD2. The CDR3 loop spans 20 amino acids. The V segment lost 0 bases and the J segment 4 bases; nucleotides outside the gene matches: 8. Germline V CDR1 and CDR2: SNHLY, FYNNEI. The CDR3: CASSEARSGTSGRATGELFF. For the CDR3, the DNA is TGTGCCAGCAGTGAAGCCCGTTCCGGGACTAGCGGGAGGGCCACCGGGGAGCTGTTTTTT.